These T cell receptor beta chains were read from a single sample in a study of T cell responses to AZD1222 COVID-19 vaccine. The repertoire was sequenced with immunoSEQ multiplex PCR; TCRdb's copy has only in-frame clones and lacks some. The profile covers some 150,000 clones, with about 86% appearing a single time and 5.5% taken by the ten largest. The sequenced sample was peripheral blood, obtained on day 0 of MenACWY control vaccination. The receptors derive from an adult in good health. Both conserved end residues are part of each CDR3. A D gene is named only where the DNA matches it firmly. The size field is filled for only some rows; it gives once, few, many or a size class.

TRBD1	15	TRBV12-5	-	TRBJ2-1	TGTGCTAGTGGTTTGGGACAGGGGCGATACAATGAGCAGTTCTTC	CASGLGQGRYNEQFF
-	16	TRBV11-3	once	TRBJ1-1	TGTGCCAGCAGCTTAGCATCCCCCATTGTGAACACTGAAGCTTTCTTT	CASSLASPIVNTEAFF
-	12	TRBV7-6	-	TRBJ2-3	TGTGCCAGCAGCGCCACAGGGAATACGCAGTATTTT	CASSATGNTQYF
-	13	TRBV19	-	TRBJ1-6	TGTGCCAGTACTCGGGCGGATAATTCACCCCTCCACTTT	CASTRADNSPLHF
-	15	TRBV4-1	-	TRBJ1-5	TGCGCCAGCAGCCAAGATCCGAATAGCAATCAGCCCCAGCATTTT	CASSQDPNSNQPQHF
TRBD2	18	TRBV7-9	many	TRBJ2-1	TGTGCCAGCAGCTTAGCGAGTGGACTAGCGGGGGGTAACAATGAGCAGTTCTTC	CASSLASGLAGGNNEQFF
TRBD1	16	TRBV6-2/TRBV6-3	few	TRBJ1-1	TGTGCCAGCAGTTACCTATACGGGACAGAAGGAACTGAAGCTTTCTTT	CASSYLYGTEGTEAFF
-	15	TRBV5-1	-	TRBJ1-6	TGCGCCAGCAGCTTGAACGGGGACGCAAATTCACCCCTCCACTTT	CASSLNGDANSPLHF
-	14	TRBV2	-	TRBJ1-5	TGTGCCAGCAGTGTTCGGGGCTACAATCAGCCCCAGCATTTT	CASSVRGYNQPQHF
-	13	TRBV5-5	-	TRBJ1-4	TGTGCCAGCAGCTTGATCCCGGGGGAAAAACTGTTTTTT	CASSLIPGEKLFF
-	15	TRBV30	few	TRBJ1-6	TGTGCCTGGAGTCCCCCGCCAGGTTATAATTCACCCCTCCACTTT	CAWSPPPGYNSPLHF
TRBD2	19	TRBV3-1/TRBV3-2	-	TRBJ2-2	TGTGCCAGCAGCCAAGAGAGTCGAGGGAGGGGCGCGGACACCGGGGAGCTGTTTTTT	CASSQESRGRGADTGELFF
-	13	TRBV27	-	TRBJ2-7	TGTGCCAGCAGTTTGTACTCTTCCTACGAGCAGTACTTC	CASSLYSSYEQYF
TRBD1	13	TRBV29-1	many	TRBJ2-1	TGCAGCATAAGGGACAGCCACTACAATGAGCAGTTCTTC	CSIRDSHYNEQFF
-	13	TRBV7-9	-	TRBJ2-7	TGTGCCAGCAGCTCAAGGGACATCTACGAGCAGTACTTC	CASSSRDIYEQYF
TRBD2	13	TRBV11-2	-	TRBJ2-1	TGTGCCAGCAGCAGAGCGGGGGGGCAAGAGCAGTTCTTC	CASSRAGGQEQFF
-	15	TRBV6-5	-	TRBJ1-1	TGTGCCAGCAGTTACCTCGACAGGCCAAACACTGAAGCTTTCTTT	CASSYLDRPNTEAFF
-	13	TRBV5-4	-	TRBJ2-7	TGTGCCAGCAGCCCCGGTAGTATCTACGAGCAGTACTTC	CASSPGSIYEQYF
TRBD2	13	TRBV28	-	TRBJ2-1	TGTGCCATTCACACTGCGGGGGGTAGAGAGCAGTTCTTC	CAIHTAGGREQFF
TRBD1	16	TRBV15	-	TRBJ1-2	TGTGCCACCAGCAGAGATGCGGCAGGGGGACGCTATGGCTACACCTTC	CATSRDAAGGRYGYTF
-	14	TRBV5-1	-	TRBJ1-3	TGCGCCAGCAGCTTGGGGACGGTCGGAAACACCATATATTTT	CASSLGTVGNTIYF
-	14	TRBV19	-	TRBJ1-3	TGTGCCAGTAGCGCAACAGGGTCTGGAAACACCATATATTTT	CASSATGSGNTIYF
-	14	TRBV25-1	-	TRBJ1-4	TGTGCCAGCAGTGATACGCGTTTGGTCGAAAAACTGTTTTTT	CASSDTRLVEKLFF
-	13	TRBV2	once	TRBJ1-3	TGTGCCAGACAGACAGAATCTGGAAACACCATATATTTT	CARQTESGNTIYF
-	16	TRBV9	-	TRBJ1-1	TGTGCCAGCAGCGCGGACAGAATGACTCTGAACACTGAAGCTTTCTTT	CASSADRMTLNTEAFF
-	15	TRBV6-5	many	TRBJ1-5	TGTGCCAGCAGTTACGGCCAGTATAGCAATCAGCCCCAGCATTTT	CASSYGQYSNQPQHF
-	14	TRBV29-1	-	TRBJ1-3	TGCAGCGTTGAGGACCCAGACTCTGGAAACACCATATATTTT	CSVEDPDSGNTIYF
-	16	TRBV7-2	few	TRBJ2-7	TGTGCCAGCAGTTCGCCGGTCGGCGGGAATTCCTACGAGCAGTACTTC	CASSSPVGGNSYEQYF
-	17	TRBV10-1	-	TRBJ1-1	TGCGCCAGCAGTGAGCGTTCGGGTTCGGGGGACACGCTCGAAGCTTTCTTT	CASSERSGSGDTLEAFF
TRBD1	14	TRBV2	-	TRBJ1-5	TGTGCCAGCAGCGAGACAGGGGAGGATCAGCCCCAGCATTTT	CASSETGEDQPQHF
TRBD2	15	TRBV6-6	-	TRBJ2-3	TGTGCCAGCAGTTTTACTAGCGGGAGCACAGATACGCAGTATTTT	CASSFTSGSTDTQYF
-	15	TRBV5-8	-	TRBJ2-5	TGTGCCAGCAGTAGAAATATCGGCCACGAAGAGACCCAGTACTTC	CASSRNIGHEETQYF
-	12	TRBV19	-	TRBJ1-3	TGTGCCAGTACCCCCCGGCGGAACACCATATATTTT	CASTPRRNTIYF
TRBD1	15	TRBV5-1	few	TRBJ1-3	TGCGCCAGCAGCTTGGTGTCAGGGGGAGGAAACACCATATATTTT	CASSLVSGGGNTIYF
-	14	TRBV3-1/TRBV3-2	-	TRBJ2-5	TGTGCCAGCAGCCATGAAAGGACAGAAGAGACCCAGTACTTC	CASSHERTEETQYF
-	14	TRBV20-1	-	TRBJ1-5	TGCAGTGCTAGTCGCGGCAACCGCCATCAGCCCCAGCATTTT	CSASRGNRHQPQHF
-	13	TRBV30	-	TRBJ1-1	TGTGCCTGGAGTTTTTCCAGGGAAACTGAAGCTTTCTTT	CAWSFSRETEAFF
-	12	TRBV11-1	-	TRBJ1-2	TGTGCCAGCAGCTTTAGGGGGAATGGCTACACCTTC	CASSFRGNGYTF
TRBD2	17	TRBV4-1	-	TRBJ2-7	TGCGCCAGCAGCCTACAGCTGGCTAGCGGGAGGGCCTACGAGCAGTACTTC	CASSLQLASGRAYEQYF
TRBD1	14	TRBV7-2	-	TRBJ1-1	TGTGCCAGCAGCTTAGATGTGACAGGGAAAGTAGCTTTCTTT	CASSLDVTGKVAFF
-	16	TRBV24-1	-	TRBJ1-5	TGTGCCACCAGTGATCCCACCGGGGGGGCCGGTCAGCCCCAGCATTTT	CATSDPTGGAGQPQHF
-	13	TRBV5-1	-	TRBJ2-1	TGCGCCAGCAGCCTGGGACCGAACAATGAGCAGTTCTTC	CASSLGPNNEQFF
-	15	TRBV19	-	TRBJ1-2	TGTGCCAGTAGTATCTCACGAGCCGCTAACTATGGCTACACCTTC	CASSISRAANYGYTF
-	15	TRBV5-1	-	TRBJ2-1	TGCGCCAGCAGCTTGTCAGGGAGCTCCTACAATGAGCAGTTCTTC	CASSLSGSSYNEQFF
-	13	TRBV29-1	-	TRBJ2-7	TGCAGCGCCCGACCCGACGGAACCTACGAGCAGTACTTC	CSARPDGTYEQYF
TRBD1	16	TRBV9	-	TRBJ1-1	TGTGCCAGCAGCGAGAGGGGACAGGGCCAACCCCCTGAAGCTTTCTTT	CASSERGQGQPPEAFF
TRBD1	18	TRBV6-2/TRBV6-3	-	TRBJ2-1	TGTGCCAGCAGTTACTCGATAGGGACAGGGTTTCTGTACAATGAGCAGTTCTTC	CASSYSIGTGFLYNEQFF
TRBD1	13	TRBV12-3/TRBV12-4	few	TRBJ2-7	TGTGCCAGCAGGTTAGGGGGCGGGCTCGAGCAGTACTTC	CASRLGGGLEQYF
-	14	TRBV19	-	TRBJ1-5	TGTGCCAGTAGTATGCCTGGGCTTGGTAAGCCCCAGCATTTT	CASSMPGLGKPQHF
-	15	TRBV28	-	TRBJ1-6	TGTGCCAGCAGAAACCTTCAGTCCACCCTTTCACCCCTCCACTTT	CASRNLQSTLSPLHF
-	13	TRBV7-2	-	TRBJ1-6	TGTGCCAGCAGCTTAAATTTGCGGCTTCCCCTCCACTTT	CASSLNLRLPLHF